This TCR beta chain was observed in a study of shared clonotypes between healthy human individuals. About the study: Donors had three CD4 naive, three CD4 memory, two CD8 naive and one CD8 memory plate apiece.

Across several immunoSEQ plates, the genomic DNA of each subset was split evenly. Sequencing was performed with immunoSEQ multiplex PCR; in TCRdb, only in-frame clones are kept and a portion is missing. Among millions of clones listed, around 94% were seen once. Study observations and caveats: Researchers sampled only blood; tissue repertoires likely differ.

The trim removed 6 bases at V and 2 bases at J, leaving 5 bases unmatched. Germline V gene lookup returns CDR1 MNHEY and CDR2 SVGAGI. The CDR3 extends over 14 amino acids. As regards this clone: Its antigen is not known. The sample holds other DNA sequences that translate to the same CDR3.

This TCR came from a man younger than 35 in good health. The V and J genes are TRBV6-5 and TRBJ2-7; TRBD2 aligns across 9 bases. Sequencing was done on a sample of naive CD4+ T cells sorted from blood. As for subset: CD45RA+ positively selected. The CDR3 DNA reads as TGTGCCAGCAGCAGAGCGGGGGGCACCTACGAGCAGTACTTC. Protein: CASSRAGGTYEQYF.